This paragraph reports one T cell receptor beta chain. The CDR3 covers 15 residues. Germline CDR1 reads SGHNT; CDR2 reads YYREEE (reference sequence). Trimming shortened V by 4 bases and J by 1 base, and 14 bases separated the two germline ends. This sample is drawn from a study of control samples from healthy donors and cancer patients. Data came from immunoSEQ multiplex PCR; TCRdb stores just in-frame clones and leaves some out. The sample carries about 180,000 clones, approximately 92% recorded once. This sequence was found in a woman in her 40s in good health. Sequenced input: blood. This rearrangement joins TRBV5-4 to TRBJ2-5; the D gene could be TRBD1 or TRBD2 (5 bases each). This CDR3 reads CASSRDSGTQETQYF. CDR3 nucleotide sequence: TGTGCCAGCAGCCGGGATTCAGGGACCCAAGAGACCCAGTACTTC.